This T cell receptor beta chain was observed in a study of T and B cells in COVID-19 patients. BIOMED2 TRB-A/B primer pools were used in multiplex TRB PCR. TCRdb independently ran MiXCR on the multiplex PCR reads; one entry per CDR3 protein. The profile shows about 5,200 distinct CDR3 sequences, approximately 20% of them singletons. By proportion, this clonotype is medium-sized. CDR3 length: 12 residues. V was shortened by 4 bases and J by 5 bases, with 11 bases between the two germline ends. Germline V gene sequence: CDR1 SQVTM, CDR2 ANQGSEA. TRB was amplified from around 250-500 ng of blood genomic DNA.

The chain joins TRBV29-1 to TRBJ1-2; D gene uncertain. Input material: blood. This clonotype was sampled from a human donor who had recovered from COVID-19. The CDR3 protein is CSVGREPYGYTF. The CDR3, as DNA: TGCAGCGTTGGGCGGGAGCCATATGGCTACACCTTC.